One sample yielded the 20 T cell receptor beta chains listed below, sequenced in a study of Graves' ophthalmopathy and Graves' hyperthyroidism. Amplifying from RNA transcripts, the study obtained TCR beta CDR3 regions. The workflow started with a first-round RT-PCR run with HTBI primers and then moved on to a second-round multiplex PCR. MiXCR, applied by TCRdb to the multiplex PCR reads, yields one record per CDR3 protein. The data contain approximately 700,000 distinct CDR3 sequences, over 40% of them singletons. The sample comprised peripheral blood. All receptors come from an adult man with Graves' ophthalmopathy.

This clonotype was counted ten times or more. This chain's CDR3 is CASSQGNNSPLHF. CDR3 nucleotide sequence: TGCGCCAGCAGTCAGGGGAATAATTCACCCCTCCACTTT. The chain couples TRBV5-1 to TRBJ1-6, with D perhaps matching TRBD1 (6 bases). This CDR3 spans 13 amino acids. Germline CDR1 reads SGHRS; CDR2 reads YFSETQ. The V end lost 5 bases, the J end lost 5 bases, and 8 bases lay between the germline ends.

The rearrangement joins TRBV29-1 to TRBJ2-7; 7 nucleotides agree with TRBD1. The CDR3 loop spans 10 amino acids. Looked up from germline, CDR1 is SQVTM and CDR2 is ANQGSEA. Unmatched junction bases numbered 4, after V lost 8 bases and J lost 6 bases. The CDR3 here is CSSTGPEQYF. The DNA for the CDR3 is TGCAGCTCGACAGGGCCCGAGCAGTACTTC.

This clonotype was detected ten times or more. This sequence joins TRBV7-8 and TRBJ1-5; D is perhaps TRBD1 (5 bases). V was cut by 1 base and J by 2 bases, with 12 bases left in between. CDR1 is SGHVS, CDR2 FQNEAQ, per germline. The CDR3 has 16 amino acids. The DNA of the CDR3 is TGTGCCAGCAGCTTAGGGTTTGGGGCAGGCAATCAGCCCCAGCATTTT. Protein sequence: CASSLGFGAGNQPQHF.

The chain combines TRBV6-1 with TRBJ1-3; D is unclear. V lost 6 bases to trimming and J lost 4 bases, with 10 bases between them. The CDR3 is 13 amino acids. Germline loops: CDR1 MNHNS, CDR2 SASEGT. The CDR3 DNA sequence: TGTGCCAGCAGGATGGTAGCGGGAAACACCATATATTTT. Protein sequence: CASRMVAGNTIYF.

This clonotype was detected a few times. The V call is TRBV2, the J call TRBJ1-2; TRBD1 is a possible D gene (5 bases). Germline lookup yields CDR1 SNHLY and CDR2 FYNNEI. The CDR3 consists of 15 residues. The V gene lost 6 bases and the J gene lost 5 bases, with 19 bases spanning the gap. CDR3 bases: TGTGCCAGCAGCCCGAGGACAAGCCCGAGGTATGGCTACACCTTC. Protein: CASSPRTSPRYGYTF.

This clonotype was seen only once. CDR3: CAPKGGSSYEQYF. The DNA of the CDR3 is TGTGCACCGAAGGGGGGGAGCTCCTACGAGCAGTACTTC. J is TRBJ2-7 and V is TRBV25-1; a possible D gene is TRBD2 (7 bases). Germline values: CDR1 MGHDK, CDR2 SYGVNS. The CDR3 spans 13 residues.

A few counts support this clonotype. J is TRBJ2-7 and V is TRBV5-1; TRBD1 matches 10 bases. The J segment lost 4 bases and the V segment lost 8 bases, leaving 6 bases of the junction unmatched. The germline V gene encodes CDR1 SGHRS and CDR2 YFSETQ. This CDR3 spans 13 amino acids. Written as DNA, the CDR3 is TGCGCCAGAAACCGGGACAGGGGTTACGAGCAGTACTTC. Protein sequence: CARNRDRGYEQYF.

The CDR3: CATSDLCGGDEKLFF. The CDR3 nucleotides read TGTGCCACCAGTGATTTGTGCGGAGGGGATGAAAAACTGTTTTTT. The J gene is TRBJ1-4, the V gene TRBV24-1, with TRBD1 as a possible D gene (5 bases). The CDR3 length is 15 residues. With 0 bases removed from V and 6 bases from J, the gap between germline ends came to 10 bases. CDR1 and CDR2 from the germline V gene are KGHDR and SFDVKD.

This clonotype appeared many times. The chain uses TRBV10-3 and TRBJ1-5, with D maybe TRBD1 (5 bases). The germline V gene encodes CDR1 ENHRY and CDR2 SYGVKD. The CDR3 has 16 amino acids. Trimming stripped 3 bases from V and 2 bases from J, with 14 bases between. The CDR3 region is CAISDMGPLGNQPQHF. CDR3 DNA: TGTGCCATCAGTGATATGGGGCCTCTCGGCAATCAGCCCCAGCATTTT.

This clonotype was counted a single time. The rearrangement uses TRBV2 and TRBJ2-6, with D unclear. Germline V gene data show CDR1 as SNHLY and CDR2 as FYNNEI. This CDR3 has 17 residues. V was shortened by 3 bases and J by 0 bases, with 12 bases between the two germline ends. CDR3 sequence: CASSEWSGFSGANVLTF. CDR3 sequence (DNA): TGTGCCAGCAGTGAGTGGTCGGGCTTCTCTGGGGCCAACGTCCTGACTTTC.

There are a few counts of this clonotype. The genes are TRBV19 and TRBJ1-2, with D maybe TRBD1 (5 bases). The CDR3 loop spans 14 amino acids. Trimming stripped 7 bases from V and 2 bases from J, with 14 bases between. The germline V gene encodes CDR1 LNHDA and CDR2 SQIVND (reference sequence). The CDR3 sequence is CASTTRGRNYGYTF. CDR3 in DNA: TGTGCCAGTACCACAAGGGGACGGAACTATGGCTACACCTTC.

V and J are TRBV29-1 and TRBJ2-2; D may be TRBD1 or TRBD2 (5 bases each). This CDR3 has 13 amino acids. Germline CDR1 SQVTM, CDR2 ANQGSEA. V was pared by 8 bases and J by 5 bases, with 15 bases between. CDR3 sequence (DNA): TGCAGCAGTCAGGGTTCGGGGACCGGGGAGCTGTTTTTT. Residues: CSSQGSGTGELFF.

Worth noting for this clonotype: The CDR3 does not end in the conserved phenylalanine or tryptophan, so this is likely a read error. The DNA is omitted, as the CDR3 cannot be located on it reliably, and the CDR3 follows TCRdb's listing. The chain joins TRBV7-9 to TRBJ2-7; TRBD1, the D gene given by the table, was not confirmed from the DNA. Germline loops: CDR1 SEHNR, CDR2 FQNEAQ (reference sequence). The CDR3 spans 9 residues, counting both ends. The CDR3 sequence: CASSLQGNT.

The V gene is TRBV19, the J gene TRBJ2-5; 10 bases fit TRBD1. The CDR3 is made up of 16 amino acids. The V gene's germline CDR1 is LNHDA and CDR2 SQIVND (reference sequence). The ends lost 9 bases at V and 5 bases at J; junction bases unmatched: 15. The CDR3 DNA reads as TGTGCCAGCAGCGAACCCGGGACAGGGGTGGATGAGACCCAGTACTTC. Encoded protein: CASSEPGTGVDETQYF.

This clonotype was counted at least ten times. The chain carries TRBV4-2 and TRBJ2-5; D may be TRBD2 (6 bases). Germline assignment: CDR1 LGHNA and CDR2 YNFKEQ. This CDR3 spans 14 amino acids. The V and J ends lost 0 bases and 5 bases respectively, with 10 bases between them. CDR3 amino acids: CASSQEPGGETQYF. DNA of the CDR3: TGTGCCAGCAGCCAAGAGCCCGGAGGGGAGACCCAGTACTTC.

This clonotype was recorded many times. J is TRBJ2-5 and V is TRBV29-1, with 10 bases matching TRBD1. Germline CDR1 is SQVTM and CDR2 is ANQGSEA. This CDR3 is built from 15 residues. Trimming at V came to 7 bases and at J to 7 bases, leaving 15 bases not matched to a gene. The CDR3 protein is CSARGGQGREGTQYF. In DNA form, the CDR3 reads TGCAGCGCGAGAGGGGGACAGGGGAGGGAAGGGACCCAGTACTTC.

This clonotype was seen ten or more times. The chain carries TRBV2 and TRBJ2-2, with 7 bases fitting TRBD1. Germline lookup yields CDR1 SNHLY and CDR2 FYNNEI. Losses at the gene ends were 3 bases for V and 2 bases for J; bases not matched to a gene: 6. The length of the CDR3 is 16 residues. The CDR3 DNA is TGTGCCAGCAGTGATGAGGGGGCTATAAACACCGGGGAGCTGTTTTTT. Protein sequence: CASSDEGAINTGELFF.

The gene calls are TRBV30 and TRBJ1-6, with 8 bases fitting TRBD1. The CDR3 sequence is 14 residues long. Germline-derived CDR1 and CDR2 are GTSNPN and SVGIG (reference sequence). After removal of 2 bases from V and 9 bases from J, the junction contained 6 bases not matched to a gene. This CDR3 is CAWSSGQGGSPLHF. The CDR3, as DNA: TGTGCCTGGAGTAGTGGACAGGGTGGTTCACCCCTCCACTTT.

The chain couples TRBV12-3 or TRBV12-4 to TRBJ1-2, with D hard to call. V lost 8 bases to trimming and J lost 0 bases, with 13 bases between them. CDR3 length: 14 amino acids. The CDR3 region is CASGRFGTNYGYTF. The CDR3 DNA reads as TGTGCCAGCGGCCGCTTCGGGACTAACTATGGCTACACCTTC.

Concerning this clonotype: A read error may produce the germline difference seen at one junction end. This CDR3 is CAGSLATTYEQYF. The DNA for the CDR3 is TGCGCCGGCAGCTTGGCCACGACCTACGAGCAGTACTTC. The chain recombines TRBV5-1 with TRBJ2-7; D is ambiguous. CDR1 and CDR2 (germline): SGHRS, YFSETQ. The CDR3 runs 13 residues.